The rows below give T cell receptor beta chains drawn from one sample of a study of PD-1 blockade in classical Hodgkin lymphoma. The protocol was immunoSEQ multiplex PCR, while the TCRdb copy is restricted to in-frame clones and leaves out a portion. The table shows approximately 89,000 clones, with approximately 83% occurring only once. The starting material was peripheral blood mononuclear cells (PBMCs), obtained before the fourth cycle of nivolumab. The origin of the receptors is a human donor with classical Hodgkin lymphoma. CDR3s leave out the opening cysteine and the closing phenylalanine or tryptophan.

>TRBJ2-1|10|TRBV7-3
ASSAQLGEQF
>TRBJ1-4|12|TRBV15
ATSTGTANEKLF
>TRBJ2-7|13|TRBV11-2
ASSYTDGNSYEQY
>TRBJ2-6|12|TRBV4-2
ASSQYSGANVLT
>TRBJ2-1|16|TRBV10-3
AISEGATSGKEWGEQF
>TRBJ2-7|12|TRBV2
ASSEGTGSYEQY
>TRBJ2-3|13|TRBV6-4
ASALGGGSADTQY
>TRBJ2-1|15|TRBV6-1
ASSEGSFWGAPHEQF
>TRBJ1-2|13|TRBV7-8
ASSPLIGTGNGYT
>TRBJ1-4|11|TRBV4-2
ASSQDQREKLF
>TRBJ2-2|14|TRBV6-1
ASSGQGGVNTGELF
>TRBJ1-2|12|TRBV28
ASMFPGQNYGYT
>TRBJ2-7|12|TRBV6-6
ASSLPEGGGEQY
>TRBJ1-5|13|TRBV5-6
ASSGGGLSNQPQH
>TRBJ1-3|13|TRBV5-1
ASSRDSNSGNTIY
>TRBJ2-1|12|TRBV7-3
ASSLLGTYNEQF
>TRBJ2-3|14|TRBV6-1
ASSALPGGPADTQY
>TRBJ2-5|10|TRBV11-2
ASSFPQETQY
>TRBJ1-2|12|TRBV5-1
ASSLVPGNYGYT
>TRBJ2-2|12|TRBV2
ASSEALGTGELF
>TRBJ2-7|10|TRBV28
ASSPPRGKQY
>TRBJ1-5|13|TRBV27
ASSPWPGSNQPQH
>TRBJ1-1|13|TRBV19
ASSTSGTGNGKAF
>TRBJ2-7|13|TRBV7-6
ASSLGAGTSYEQY